What follows describes a single TCR beta chain. Its antigen is not identified. This CDR3 comprises 11 residues. With 5 bases removed from V and 6 bases from J, the gap between germline ends came to 8 bases. Germline CDR1 MDHEN, CDR2 SYDVKM. This sample is drawn from a study of CD8+ T cells in alopecia areata. About the research overall: Those patients who were treated received oral tofacitinib, which was given at 5 to 10 mg twice daily for moderate-to-severe alopecia areata. Disease severity was quantified as SALT score of affected scalp area. Patients in the study were on tofacitinib for 6 to 18 months, then off it for 6 months.

Indicated treatment: oral pan-JAK inhibitor, 5-10 mg twice daily. Notes on the study in general: Tofacitinib significantly brought down scalp clonality and expanded CD8+ clones among top 100.

Extraction of RNA preceded its reverse transcription into cDNA, which served as the sequencing template. The repertoire was sequenced with immunoSEQ multiplex PCR; TCRdb's copy has only in-frame clones and lacks some. The sample has roughly 210,000 clones, around two fifths seen once. The sequence came from a human donor with alopecia areata. V and J are TRBV28 and TRBJ2-7; D unclear. The sequencing here drew on CD4+ T cells sorted from blood, taken around week 37, from a patient treated with tofacitinib. CDR3 sequence: CASSPHGEQYF. In DNA form, the CDR3 reads TGTGCCAGCAGTCCTCACGGCGAGCAGTACTTC. Full variable domain (remainder filled in from reference TRBV28 and TRBJ2-7): DVKVTQSSRYLVKRTGEKVFLECVQDMDHENMFWYRQDPGLGLRLIYFSYDVKMKEKGDIPEGYSVSREKKERFSLILESASTNQTSMYLCASSPHGEQYFGPGTRLTVT.